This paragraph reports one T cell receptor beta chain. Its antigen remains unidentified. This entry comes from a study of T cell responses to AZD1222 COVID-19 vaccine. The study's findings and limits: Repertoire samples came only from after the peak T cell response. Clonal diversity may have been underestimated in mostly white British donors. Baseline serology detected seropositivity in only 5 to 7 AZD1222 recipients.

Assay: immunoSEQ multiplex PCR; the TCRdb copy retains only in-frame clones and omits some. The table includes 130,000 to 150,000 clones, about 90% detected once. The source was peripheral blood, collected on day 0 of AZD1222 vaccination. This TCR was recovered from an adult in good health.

The CDR3 coding sequence is TGTGCCAGCAGAGGGGGCCCCGCGAACCAGGGTCACACTGAAGCTTTCTTT. It yields the protein CASRGGPANQGHTEAFF. The chain couples TRBV7-3 to TRBJ1-1; the match to TRBD1 covers 7 bases. Germline V gives CDR1 SGHTA, CDR2 FQGTGA. There are 17 residues in the CDR3. The V segment lost 6 bases and the J segment 3 bases; nucleotides outside the gene matches: 16.